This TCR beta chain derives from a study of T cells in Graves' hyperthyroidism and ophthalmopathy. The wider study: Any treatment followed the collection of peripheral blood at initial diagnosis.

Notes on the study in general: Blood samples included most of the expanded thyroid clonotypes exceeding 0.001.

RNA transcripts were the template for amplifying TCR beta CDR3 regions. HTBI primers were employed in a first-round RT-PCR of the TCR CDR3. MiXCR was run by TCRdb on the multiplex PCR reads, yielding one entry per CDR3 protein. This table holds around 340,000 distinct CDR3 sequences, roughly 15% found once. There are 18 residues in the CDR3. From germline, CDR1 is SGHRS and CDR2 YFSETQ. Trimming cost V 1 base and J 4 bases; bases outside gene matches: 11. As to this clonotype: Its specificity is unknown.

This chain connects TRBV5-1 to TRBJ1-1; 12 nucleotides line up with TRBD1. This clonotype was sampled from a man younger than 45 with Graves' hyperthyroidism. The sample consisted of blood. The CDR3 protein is CASSLLPGQGALGTEAFF. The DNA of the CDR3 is TGCGCCAGCAGCTTGCTACCGGGACAGGGGGCGCTTGGCACTGAAGCTTTCTTT. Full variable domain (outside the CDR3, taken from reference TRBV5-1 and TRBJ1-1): KAGVTQTPRYLIKTRGQQVTLSCSPISGHRSVSWYQQTPGQGLQFLFEYFSETQRNKGNFPGRFSGRQFSNSRSEMNVSTLELGDSALYLCASSLLPGQGALGTEAFFGQGTRLTVV.